These 4 T cell receptor beta chains originate from one sample sequenced in a study of T cells after yellow fever vaccination (dated by TCRdb to between 2017 and 2020). Library preparation used 5' RACE. Data came from an Illumina HiSeq 2500. TCRdb ran its own pipeline on the public reads, namely fastp trimming at Q25 and MiXCR clone calling, and kept in-frame beta chains. Entries that share a CDR3 protein sequence are merged under the most common genes and DNA. The sample has about 630,000 distinct CDR3 sequences on record, around 12% of them singletons. The ten largest clones capture about 15% of the sample. The treatment or condition label corresponds to: live attenuated yellow fever vaccine strain. The source was PBMCs, collected on the day of the yellow fever booster vaccination. These receptors originate from a man aged 25 to 45 who received the YFV17D yellow fever vaccine.

This clonotype occurred many times. The chain couples TRBV6-1 to TRBJ2-7, with 8 bases lining up with TRBD2. Germline values: CDR1 MNHNS, CDR2 SASEGT. The CDR3 contains 14 residues. Trimming took 7 bases from V and 7 from J; bases not matched to a gene: 12. The CDR3 here is CASNRQFAGGEQYF. CDR3 nucleotide sequence: TGTGCCAGCAATCGGCAGTTCGCGGGGGGTGAGCAGTACTTC.

This clonotype was recorded at least ten times. The V call is TRBV29-1, the J call TRBJ2-1; 8 nucleotides align to TRBD1. The CDR3 runs to 13 residues. Germline CDR1 reads SQVTM; CDR2 reads ANQGSEA. Trimming cost V 6 bases and J 5 bases; bases outside gene matches: 6. The CDR3 DNA is TGCAGCGTCGACAGGGGCCCCAACAATGAGCAGTTCTTC. Translating gives CSVDRGPNNEQFF.

This clonotype was seen a handful of times. The gene calls are TRBV18 and TRBJ1-5; the D gene is possibly TRBD1 (6 bases). This CDR3 comprises 15 residues. Trimming removed 2 bases at V and 2 bases at J, with 10 bases between. Germline-derived CDR1 and CDR2 are KGHSH and LQKENI. The CDR3 region is CASSPEAGGNQPQHF. DNA for the CDR3: TGTGCCAGCTCACCAGAGGCAGGGGGCAATCAGCCCCAGCATTTT.

The chain couples TRBV7-2 to TRBJ1-6; TRBD1 might be the D (5 bases). CDR3 length: 14 residues. CDR1 and CDR2 from the germline V gene are SGHTA and FQGNSA. Deletions cut 5 bases from V and 9 bases from J, with 14 bases between. The CDR3 reads CASSPTVISSPLHF. CDR3 bases: TGTGCCAGCAGCCCGACAGTCATAAGTTCACCCCTCCACTTT.